This TCR beta chain was sequenced during a study of cytomegalovirus exposure and HLA in healthy donors. This clone appeared a few times. What it recognizes is unknown. The study, taken as a whole, reports: As a later analysis revealed, most CMV-associated TCR beta chains appeared HLA-restricted. A later analysis by the authors found several of the most significant clusters apparently linked to common viral pathogens. The productive fraction for most TCR beta V segments was about 87% or about 30% in an earlier analysis. Presence/absence analyses treated sequencing depth as roughly uniform across donors.

Germline V gene data show CDR1 as PRHDT and CDR2 as FYEKMQ (reference sequence). The V gene lost 8 bases and the J gene lost 1 base, with 12 bases spanning the gap. The CDR3 is 13 amino acids. PCR amplification relied on 60 Vbeta primers (plus 13 Jbeta primers). The repertoire was sequenced with immunoSEQ multiplex PCR; TCRdb's copy has only in-frame clones and lacks some. The repertoire holds 99,000 or so clones, with around three quarters as singletons. The material sequenced was PBMCs. This receptor was taken from a woman between 18 and 29 years old in good health and CMV-seropositive. The chain employs TRBV13 and TRBJ2-7; weak D call: TRBD1 (5 bases). This CDR3 reads CASGRAGSYEQYF. CDR3 coding DNA: TGTGCCAGCGGAAGAGCAGGGTCCTACGAGCAGTACTTC.